Each of the 24 T cell receptor beta chains below was sequenced from the same sample in a study of OX40 agonist ivuxolimab in advanced cancers. TCRdb's table, derived via immunoSEQ multiplex PCR, lists solely in-frame clones and lacks some. The data contain roughly 25,000 clones, under 80% of them singletons. The input for sequencing was CD4+ or CD8+ T cells sorted from blood, taken in a trial of the OX40 agonist ivuxolimab. The origin of the receptors is an adult with an advanced solid tumor such as melanoma, head and neck, liver or kidney cancer.

The rearrangement joins TRBV15 to TRBJ1-5; possible D gene TRBD1, 5 bases. The CDR3 runs 17 residues. Germline-derived CDR1 and CDR2 are LNHNV and YYDKDF (reference sequence). V lost 4 bases, J lost 2 bases, and 18 bases lay in between. The CDR3 coding sequence is TGTGCCACCAGCAAGGGCCCCAGGCAGGGAGGCAATCAGCCCCAGCATTTT. This sequence encodes CATSKGPRQGGNQPQHF.

CDR3 sequence (DNA): TGTGCCATCAGTGAAACGGGGGGGCGGGACACCGGGGAGCTGTTTTTT. Translation: CAISETGGRDTGELFF. The chain carries TRBV10-3 and TRBJ2-2; 8 bases match TRBD2. The germline V gene encodes CDR1 ENHRY and CDR2 SYGVKD. CDR3 length equals 16 residues. V was pared by 3 bases and J by 3 bases, with 6 bases of the junction left unmatched.

The chain couples TRBV4-3 to TRBJ2-2, with D possibly TRBD2 on 5 matching bases. The CDR3 is 14 residues long. Deletions cut 4 bases from V and 5 bases from J, with 11 bases between. Germline CDR1 reads LGHNA; CDR2 reads YSLEER. The CDR3 protein is CASSPGTGTGELFF. CDR3 DNA: TGCGCCAGCAGCCCGGGCACGGGGACCGGGGAGCTGTTTTTT.

The chain recombines TRBV11-2 with TRBJ2-1, with a possible D match to TRBD2 (5 bases). This CDR3 has 15 amino acids. With 0 bases removed from V and 3 bases from J, the gap between germline ends came to 9 bases. Germline loops: CDR1 SGHAT, CDR2 FQNNGV. In nucleotides, the CDR3 is TGTGCCAGCAGCTTAGATCTAGGACTCTACAATGAGCAGTTCTTC. It codes for CASSLDLGLYNEQFF.

The chain links TRBV9 to TRBJ2-5; weak D call: TRBD1 (5 bases). Germline-derived CDR1 and CDR2 are SGDLS and YYNGEE. The CDR3 is made up of 14 amino acids. V gave up 4 bases and J gave up 10 bases, with 20 bases separating them. CDR3 region: CASSPGSGPRGQYF. The CDR3 DNA reads as TGTGCCAGCAGCCCAGGGTCTGGGCCAAGGGGCCAGTACTTC.

This chain connects TRBV10-3 to TRBJ2-5; TRBD2 aligns across 9 bases. The DNA end is a closer match to TRBJ2-7, so the J assignment may be wrong. The CDR3 extends over 14 amino acids. Germline V CDR1 and CDR2: ENHRY, SYGVKD. The CDR3 bases are TGTGCCATCAGTGATGCGGGGGGGACCTACGAGCAGTACTTC. This translates into CAISDAGGTYEQYF.

This clone rates as medium-sized. The CDR3: CASSMTGGSYNEQFF. Here the CDR3 DNA reads TGTGCCAGTAGTATGACAGGGGGGTCCTACAATGAGCAGTTCTTC. The chain uses TRBV19 and TRBJ2-1; 9 bases fit TRBD1. Germline assignment: CDR1 LNHDA and CDR2 SQIVND (reference sequence). The CDR3 runs to 15 residues. V lost 3 bases to trimming and J lost 1 base; unmatched junction nucleotides: 1.

This chain connects TRBV19 to TRBJ1-1, with D unresolved. The V gene's germline CDR1 is LNHDA and CDR2 SQIVND (reference sequence). There are 14 residues in the CDR3. The germline V and J ends were trimmed by 3 bases and 4 bases, with 12 bases remaining between them. The CDR3 DNA reads TGTGCCAGTAGTATCCCAGAGTCAAGCACTGAAGCTTTCTTT. Protein: CASSIPESSTEAFF.

This chain joins TRBV5-6 and TRBJ1-3; 7 nucleotides align to TRBD1. Germline CDR1 and CDR2: SGHDT and YYEEEE. The CDR3 is 16 amino acids. Trimming removed 0 bases from V and 3 bases from J; junction bases left unmatched: 6. CDR3 DNA sequence: TGTGCCAGCAGCTTGGCGAAGGGGGCATTTGGAAACACCATATATTTT. Its translation: CASSLAKGAFGNTIYF.

This sequence joins TRBV7-8 and TRBJ1-4; possibly TRBD1 for D (6 bases). Trimming took 5 bases from V and 6 from J, leaving 16 bases between them. CDR1 SGHVS and CDR2 FQNEAQ come from the germline V gene. CDR3 size: 15 residues. CDR3 nucleotide sequence: TGTGCCAGCAGCACATCGGGGGGCTTCGATGAAAAACTGTTTTTT. Protein sequence: CASSTSGGFDEKLFF.

With regard to this clone: A junction end diverges from the germline sequence, so it may reflect a read error. This specimen includes other DNA sequences encoding the same CDR3. This sequence joins TRBV4-3 and TRBJ2-7; D remains unclear. CDR3 length: 14 amino acids. CDR1 and CDR2 (germline): LGHNA, YSLEER. CDR3 amino acids: CASSQGIQLYEQYF. The CDR3 bases are TGCGCCAGCAGTCAAGGGATACAGCTCTACGAGCAGTACTTC.

CDR3 sequence reads: CASSPRQGASTDTQYF. The CDR3 DNA is TGTGCCAGCAGCCCAAGGCAGGGGGCGAGCACAGATACGCAGTATTTT. This sequence joins TRBV11-1 and TRBJ2-3, with 8 bases matching TRBD1. J was trimmed by 0 bases and V by 5 bases; bases with no gene match: 7. The CDR3 totals 16 residues. From germline, CDR1 is SGHAT and CDR2 FQDESV (reference sequence).

The chain carries TRBV29-1 and TRBJ2-2; 8 nucleotides line up with TRBD1. From germline, CDR1 is SQVTM and CDR2 ANQGSEA. V shed 4 bases and J 6 bases; nucleotides not matched to a gene: 7. The CDR3 contains 14 residues. CDR3 DNA: TGCAGCGTTGCGCGGGCAGGGGGCTCCGGGGAGCTGTTTTTT. Encoded protein: CSVARAGGSGELFF.

The V call is TRBV5-4, the J call TRBJ2-1; a weak D match, TRBD2 (5 bases). Germline CDR1 and CDR2: SGHNT and YYREEE (reference sequence). CDR3 length: 15 amino acids. Trimming took 1 base from V and 1 from J, leaving 9 bases between them. The CDR3: CASSLWGESYNEQFF. As DNA, the CDR3 is TGTGCCAGCAGCTTGTGGGGAGAATCCTACAATGAGCAGTTCTTC.

The chain couples TRBV20-1 to TRBJ2-5, with D uncertain. V was pared by 5 bases and J by 1 base, with 2 bases between. There are 10 residues in the CDR3. Germline-derived CDR1 and CDR2 are DFQATT and SNEGSKA (reference sequence). The CDR3 protein is CSAVQETQYF. The CDR3 coding sequence is TGCAGTGCTGTCCAAGAGACCCAGTACTTC.

The V gene is TRBV7-9, the J gene TRBJ2-5; TRBD2 is a possible D gene (6 bases). Germline assignment: CDR1 SEHNR and CDR2 FQNEAQ (reference sequence). V was cut by 1 base and J by 1 base, with 7 bases left in between. The CDR3 has 14 amino acids. The CDR3 DNA reads TGTGCCAGCAGCTTAGGGGGGGTCCAAGAGACCCAGTACTTC. Translating it yields CASSLGGVQETQYF.

DNA for the CDR3: TGTGCCAGCAGCTTAGACTTTCGCGGGGGGACAGATACGCAGTATTTT. It specifies CASSLDFRGGTDTQYF. The V gene is TRBV7-6, the J gene TRBJ2-3; 8 bases are shared with TRBD2. In germline, CDR1 is SGHVS, CDR2 FNYEAQ. V shed 1 base and J 3 bases; nucleotides not matched to a gene: 6. This CDR3 is 16 amino acids long.

The V call is TRBV7-9, the J call TRBJ1-6, with a possible D match to TRBD1 (5 bases). The CDR3 covers 17 residues. V lost 4 bases and J 4 bases, leaving 17 bases between the germline ends. CDR1 is SEHNR, CDR2 FQNEAQ, per germline (reference sequence). The CDR3 DNA reads TGTGCCAGCAGCTCTGGGGAGGGGCTACCTTATAATTCACCCCTCCACTTT. This translates into CASSSGEGLPYNSPLHF.

The genes are TRBV5-4 and TRBJ1-1; the D gene is possibly TRBD1 (5 bases). CDR1 SGHNT and CDR2 YYREEE come from the germline V gene (reference sequence). V was cut by 2 bases and J by 1 base, with 9 bases left in between. This CDR3 comprises 14 residues. The CDR3 nucleotides read TGTGCCAGCAGCTTACTCGGACAGAACACTGAAGCTTTCTTT. As protein: CASSLLGQNTEAFF.

As to this clone: The junction differs from germline at one of its ends, possibly a read error. The chain links TRBV7-9 to TRBJ1-1; 10 bases align to TRBD1. The CDR3 covers 14 residues. CDR1 and CDR2 from the germline V gene are SEHNR and FQNEAQ (reference sequence). For the CDR3, the DNA is TGTGCCAGCAGCCCGGACAGGGGGAACATTGAAGCTTTCTTT. Encoded protein: CASSPDRGNIEAFF.

V usage is TRBV10-2 and J usage is TRBJ2-1; 14 bases agree with TRBD2. Trimming at V came to 10 bases and at J to 8 bases, leaving 10 bases not matched to a gene. The CDR3 is made up of 15 amino acids. Germline V gene sequence: CDR1 WSHSY, CDR2 SAAADI. The CDR3 DNA sequence: TGCGCCACCGCTCGACTAGCGGGGGGGCCGGATGAGCAGTTCTTC. Its protein is CATARLAGGPDEQFF.

The chain combines TRBV6-1 with TRBJ1-5; tentatively, D is TRBD1 (6 bases). The germline V and J ends were trimmed by 2 bases and 6 bases, with 11 bases remaining between them. Germline V gives CDR1 MNHNS, CDR2 SASEGT. There are 14 residues in the CDR3. For the CDR3, the DNA is TGTGCCAGCAGTGAATTGGGGGCGGGTCAGCCCCAGCATTTT. This codes for CASSELGAGQPQHF.

This clone was observed a handful of times. The chain combines TRBV19 with TRBJ1-2; D call uncertain. Trimming removed 3 bases from V and 0 bases from J, with 8 bases in between. Germline assignment: CDR1 LNHDA and CDR2 SQIVND (reference sequence). The CDR3 totals 14 residues. The CDR3 loop is CASSIASTNYGYTF. CDR3 nucleotide sequence: TGTGCCAGTAGTATCGCCAGCACTAACTATGGCTACACCTTC.

This rearrangement joins TRBV6-5 to TRBJ2-7, with 12 bases aligning to TRBD1. The V gene's germline CDR1 is MNHEY and CDR2 SVGAGI. Trimming took 0 bases from V and 7 from J; bases not matched to a gene: 4. This CDR3 is 15 amino acids long. The CDR3 DNA is TGTGCCAGCAGTTACTCTGGGACAGGGGGCTTAGAGCAGTACTTC. Residues: CASSYSGTGGLEQYF.